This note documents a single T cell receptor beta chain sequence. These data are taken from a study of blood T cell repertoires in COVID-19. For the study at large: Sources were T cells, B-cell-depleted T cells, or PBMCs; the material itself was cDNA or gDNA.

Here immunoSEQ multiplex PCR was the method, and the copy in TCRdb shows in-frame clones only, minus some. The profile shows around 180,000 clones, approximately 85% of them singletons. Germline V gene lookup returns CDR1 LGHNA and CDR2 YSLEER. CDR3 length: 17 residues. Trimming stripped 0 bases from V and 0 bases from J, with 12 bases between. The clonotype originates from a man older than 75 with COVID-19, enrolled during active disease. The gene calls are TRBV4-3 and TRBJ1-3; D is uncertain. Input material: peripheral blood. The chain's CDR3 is CASSQEAQVFSGNTIYF. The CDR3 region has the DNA TGCGCCAGCAGCCAAGAAGCCCAGGTATTCTCTGGAAACACCATATATTTT.